This T cell receptor beta chain was retrieved from a study of control samples from healthy donors and cancer patients. Generated by immunoSEQ multiplex PCR, the TCRdb table keeps only in-frame clones and is missing some. The profile shows fewer than 120,000 clones, 85% to 90% of them singletons. Trimming took off 5 bases at V and 0 bases at J, with 8 bases between the two ends. The CDR3 is 13 amino acids. Germline V CDR1 and CDR2: MNHNY, SVGAGI (reference sequence). The TCR sequence derives from an older woman with lung cancer. The rearrangement uses TRBV6-6 and TRBJ2-7; no definite D call. Input material: PBMCs. CDR3 nucleotides: TGTGCCAGCAGTCACGTCGCCTCCTACGAGCAGTACTTC. It specifies CASSHVASYEQYF.